This T cell receptor (beta chain) was observed in a study of cytomegalovirus exposure and HLA in healthy donors. At the level of the study: Earlier sequencing of 200 million or so T cells yielded under 120 million unique TCR beta sequences. Study results and limitations: Based on reports, TCR beta sequences accurately predicted HLA-A and HLA-B alleles for most subjects. Available immune exposure information was restricted to CMV serostatus only. Altogether, 160 or so TCR beta chains were recorded as cytomegalovirus-associated.

PCR employed 60 Vbeta and 13 Jbeta primers. Generated by immunoSEQ multiplex PCR, the TCRdb table keeps only in-frame clones and is missing some. The sample lists about 130,000 clones; around four fifths were seen once. Regarding this clone: Its specificity is not known.

The CDR3 totals 11 residues. CDR1 and CDR2 from the germline V gene are SQVTM and ANQGSEA. V shed 2 bases and J shed 4 bases, with 3 bases lying between them. The sequenced sample consisted of PBMCs. The chain couples TRBV29-1 to TRBJ2-1; D gene uncertain. The sequence came from a human donor in good health. CDR3 nucleotides: TGCAGCGTTGAATCGTACAATGAGCAGTTCTTC. This sequence encodes CSVESYNEQFF.